This note documents a single T cell receptor beta chain sequence. These data come from a study of blood T cell repertoires in COVID-19. About the research overall: Spain, Italy and the United States supplied samples that represented acute and convalescent COVID-19. Sample material is recorded as cDNA or gDNA derived from T cells, B-cell-depleted T cells, or PBMCs.

V was clipped by 9 bases and J by 7 bases, with 9 bases between them. CDR1 and CDR2 from the germline V gene are LNHDA and SQIVND (reference sequence). This CDR3 has 11 residues. The repertoire was sequenced with immunoSEQ multiplex PCR; TCRdb's copy has only in-frame clones and lacks some. This repertoire shows about 270,000 clones, under 90% found once; its top ten account for around 2.9%. What was sequenced was peripheral blood. The chain recombines TRBV19 with TRBJ2-2, with D possibly being TRBD1 (6 bases). The origin of this receptor is a woman aged 18-29 years with acute or convalescent COVID-19. The CDR3 coding sequence is TGTGCCAGCCAGGGGAACGGGGAGCTGTTTTTT. This translates into CASQGNGELFF.